Following are 15 T cell receptor beta chains from one sample sequenced in a study of blood T cells in healthy people across ages. Primers used in a second PCR of about 6 to 11 cycles were a sample-barcoded 5' primer and a J-beta primer mix. TCRdb analysed the 5' RACE reads with MiXCR anew, one entry per CDR3 protein. The sample shows approximately 800,000 distinct CDR3 sequences, about 53% of them seen only once. Sequenced material: blood. All receptors come from a man older than 75 in good health.

This clonotype was detected a few times. This chain's CDR3 is CSVTAAYEQYF. DNA for the CDR3: TGCAGCGTCACGGCGGCCTACGAGCAGTACTTC. This sequence joins TRBV29-1 and TRBJ2-7; no firm D call. In germline, CDR1 is SQVTM, CDR2 ANQGSEA. The V end lost 6 bases, the J end lost 2 bases, and 8 bases lay between the germline ends. The CDR3 covers 11 residues.

V usage is TRBV28 and J usage is TRBJ2-2; D might be TRBD1 (6 bases). The V gene's germline CDR1 is MDHEN and CDR2 SYDVKM. This CDR3 spans 14 amino acids. Between the trimmed V and J ends, which lost 6 bases and 6 bases, there was a span of 14 bases. The CDR3 nucleotides are TGTGCCAGCAGGCTACAGGGATATTCCGGGGAGCTGTTTTTT. This gives the protein CASRLQGYSGELFF. Combining the CDR3 with reference TRBV28 and TRBJ2-2 gives the whole variable domain DVKVTQSSRYLVKRTGEKVFLECVQDMDHENMFWYRQDPGLGLRLIYFSYDVKMKEKGDIPEGYSVSREKKERFSLILESASTNQTSMYLCASRLQGYSGELFFGEGSRLTVL.

In its sample, this clonotype was seen a few times. The chain recombines TRBV20-1 with TRBJ2-1, with D maybe TRBD2 (6 bases). Trimming removed 7 bases at V and 6 bases at J, with 19 bases between. Germline V CDR1 and CDR2: DFQATT, SNEGSKA (reference sequence). The CDR3 loop spans 14 amino acids. This CDR3 reads CSVRSGSVSNEQFF. DNA of the CDR3: TGCAGTGTTAGGTCCGGGAGCGTCAGCAATGAGCAGTTCTTC.

The chain recombines TRBV29-1 with TRBJ2-2, with D tentatively TRBD2 (6 bases). The CDR3 runs to 14 residues. Trimming cost V 5 bases and J 6 bases, with 16 bases left between them. Germline CDR1 SQVTM, CDR2 ANQGSEA. The CDR3 sequence is CSVSKASAAGELFF. The CDR3 DNA follows: TGCAGCGTTTCAAAGGCTAGCGCGGCCGGGGAGCTGTTTTTT.

The V call is TRBV24-1, the J call TRBJ2-1, with 11 bases fitting TRBD2. The CDR3 has 17 amino acids. The germline gives CDR1 KGHDR, CDR2 SFDVKD. V lost 0 bases and J lost 4; bases outside the gene matches: 4. For the CDR3, the DNA is TGTGCCACCAGTGATTTGCCGAGACTAGCGGGGTACAATGAGCAGTTCTTC. It codes for CATSDLPRLAGYNEQFF.

This clonotype has a handful of counts. The CDR3 DNA follows: TGCAGTGCTCCGACAGGGCCCTCTGGGGCCAACGTCCTGACTTTC. It encodes CSAPTGPSGANVLTF. V gene TRBV20-1 combines with J gene TRBJ2-6; 7 bases align to TRBD1. Germline lookup yields CDR1 DFQATT and CDR2 SNEGSKA (reference sequence). Trimming cost V 5 bases and J 0 bases; bases outside gene matches: 4. The CDR3 contains 15 residues.

V is TRBV25-1 and J is TRBJ1-1, with TRBD1 identical over 7 bases. CDR3 length: 14 amino acids. Trimming removed 6 bases from V and 8 bases from J; junction bases left unmatched: 12. Germline V CDR1 and CDR2: MGHDK, SYGVNS. CDR3 nucleotides: TGTGCCAGCAGGTCGGGACAGCTGATGAGGGAAGCTTTCTTT. Translated, it gives CASRSGQLMREAFF.

This clonotype was picked up a small number of times. The chain uses TRBV5-5 and TRBJ2-5; no definite D call. This CDR3 spans 17 amino acids. CDR1 and CDR2 from the germline V gene are SGHKS and YYEKEE (reference sequence). The germline V and J ends were trimmed by 1 base and 1 base, with 17 bases remaining between them. The CDR3 DNA is TGTGCCAGCAGCTTGAATCCCCCCCGACGACTCCAAGAGACCCAGTACTTC. It translates to CASSLNPPRRLQETQYF.

The chain couples TRBV9 to TRBJ2-1; 8 bases map to TRBD2. CDR1 SGDLS and CDR2 YYNGEE come from the germline V gene. The CDR3 extends over 16 amino acids. The V segment lost 0 bases and the J segment 7 bases; nucleotides outside the gene matches: 9. The CDR3 nucleotides are TGTGCCAGCAGCGTAGACCTCGGGAGGGCAAGGAATGAGCAGTTCTTC. Amino acids: CASSVDLGRARNEQFF.

The rearrangement joins TRBV6-5 to TRBJ2-1; 10 bases align to TRBD2. Germline CDR1 and CDR2: MNHEY and SVGAGI. V lost 8 bases, J lost 6 bases, and 10 bases stayed unmatched. The CDR3 length is 15 residues. The CDR3: CASQLSGGWGNEQFF. The CDR3 bases are TGTGCCAGCCAGCTTAGCGGGGGGTGGGGCAATGAGCAGTTCTTC.

The V gene is TRBV12-3 or TRBV12-4, the J gene TRBJ2-7, with TRBD2 identical over 8 bases. With V trimmed by 6 bases and J by 6 bases, 13 bases remained unmatched. This CDR3 has 15 residues. The CDR3 coding sequence is TGTGCCAGCAGCCCCCTAGCGGGCGCGGGGGGCGAGCAGTACTTC. Amino acid sequence: CASSPLAGAGGEQYF.

J is TRBJ2-3 and V is TRBV10-1, with a possible D match to TRBD2 (5 bases). The CDR3 totals 16 residues. Trimming stripped 2 bases from V and 14 bases from J, with 26 bases between. The germline CDR1 and CDR2 sequences are WNHNN and SYGVQD (reference sequence). The CDR3 DNA follows: TGCGCCAGCAGTGAGATAACCAGCGGAGACCTCAGATACGCGTATTTT. It yields the protein CASSEITSGDLRYAYF.

V gene TRBV6-1 combines with J gene TRBJ2-7, with unresolved D. The V end was cut by 7 bases, the J end by 0 bases, with 13 bases between. The CDR3 spans 14 residues. CDR1 and CDR2 from the germline V gene are MNHNS and SASEGT. The CDR3 region is CASTGRLSSYEQYF. The CDR3 DNA is TGTGCCAGCACCGGACGGTTGAGCTCCTACGAGCAGTACTTC.

The rearrangement links TRBV27 to TRBJ2-1; 11 bases map to TRBD2. The CDR3 has 13 residues. Germline values: CDR1 MNHEY, CDR2 SMNVEV (reference sequence). V dropped 2 bases and J dropped 14; count of bases not matched to a gene: 5. The CDR3 is CASSLLTSGIEFF. Written as DNA, the CDR3 is TGTGCCAGCAGTTTACTGACTAGCGGGATCGAGTTCTTC.

The J gene is TRBJ2-1, the V gene TRBV5-1; D is undetermined. V lost 3 bases and J lost 0, with 7 bases in between. The CDR3 is 14 residues long. Germline V gene sequence: CDR1 SGHRS, CDR2 YFSETQ. CDR3 residues: CASSWADSYNEQFF. DNA for the CDR3: TGCGCCAGCAGCTGGGCCGACTCCTACAATGAGCAGTTCTTC.